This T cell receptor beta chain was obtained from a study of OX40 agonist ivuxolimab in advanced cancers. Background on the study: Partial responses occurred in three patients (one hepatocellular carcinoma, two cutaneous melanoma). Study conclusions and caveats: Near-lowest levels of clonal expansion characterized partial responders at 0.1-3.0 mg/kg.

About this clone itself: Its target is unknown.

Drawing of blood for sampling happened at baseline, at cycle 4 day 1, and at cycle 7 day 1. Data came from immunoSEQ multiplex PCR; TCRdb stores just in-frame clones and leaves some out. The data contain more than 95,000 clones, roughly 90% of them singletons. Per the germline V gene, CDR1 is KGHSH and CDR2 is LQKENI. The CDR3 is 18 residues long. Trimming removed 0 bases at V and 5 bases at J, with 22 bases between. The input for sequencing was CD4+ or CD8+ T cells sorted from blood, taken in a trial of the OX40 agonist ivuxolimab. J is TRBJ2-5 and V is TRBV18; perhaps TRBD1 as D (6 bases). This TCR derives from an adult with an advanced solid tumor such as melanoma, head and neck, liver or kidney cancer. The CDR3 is CASSPPLAGVLGGETQYF. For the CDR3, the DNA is TGTGCCAGCTCACCACCTTTGGCAGGGGTTCTAGGCGGGGAGACCCAGTACTTC.